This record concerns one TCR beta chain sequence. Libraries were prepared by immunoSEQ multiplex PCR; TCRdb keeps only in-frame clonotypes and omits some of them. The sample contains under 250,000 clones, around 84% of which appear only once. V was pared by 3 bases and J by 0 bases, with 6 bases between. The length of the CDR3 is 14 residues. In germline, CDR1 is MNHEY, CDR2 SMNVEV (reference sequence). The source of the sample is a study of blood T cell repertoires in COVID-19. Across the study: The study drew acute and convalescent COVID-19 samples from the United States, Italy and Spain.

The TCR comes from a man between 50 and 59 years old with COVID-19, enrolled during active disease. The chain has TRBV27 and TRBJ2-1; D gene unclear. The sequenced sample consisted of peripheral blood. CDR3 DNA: TGTGCCAGCAGTTTTCGCAGCTCCTACAATGAGCAGTTCTTC. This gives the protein CASSFRSSYNEQFF.